Below, 30 T cell receptor beta chains from the same sample are listed, as sequenced in a study of T cells expressing NK-cell markers. TCRdb re-called the 5' RACE reads; every CDR3 protein appears as one record, without DNA. The listing contains 250,000 to 300,000 distinct CDR3 sequences. Material for sequencing was blood T cells: a sorted CD56 or NKG2C T cell subset, CD4+ or CD8+ T cells, or bulk PBMC T cells (not recorded which). The receptors derive from a woman aged 18 to 69 in good health.

The chain recombines TRBV15 with TRBJ2-2. There are 13 residues in the CDR3. Germline CDR1 and CDR2: LNHNV and YYDKDF (reference sequence). CDR3 loop: CATSREGTGELFF.

This sequence joins TRBV5-4 and TRBJ2-1; TCRdb selects TRBD1, and the lack of DNA leaves this call unchecked. This CDR3 has 16 amino acids. Germline V gives CDR1 SGHNT, CDR2 YYREEE (reference sequence). CDR3 residues: CASSKQGVTSYNEQFF. Drawing the rest from reference TRBV5-4 and TRBJ2-1, the complete variable domain is ETGVTQSPTHLIKTRGQQVTLRCSSQSGHNTVSWYQQALGQGPQFIFQYYREEENGRGNFPPRFSGLQFPNYSSELNVNALELDDSALYLCASSKQGVTSYNEQFFGPGTRLTVL.

The chain carries TRBV3-1 and TRBJ2-1; TCRdb proposes TRBD1, but this gene call is untestable without DNA. Germline CDR1 reads LGHDT; CDR2 reads YNNKEL (reference sequence). The CDR3 extends over 15 amino acids. CDR3 protein: CASSPGWSSYNEQFF.

The chain employs TRBV28 and TRBJ1-5. The CDR3 consists of 11 residues. Germline V gives CDR1 MDHEN, CDR2 SYDVKM. The CDR3 loop reads CASSLREPQHF.

V usage is TRBV11-2 and J usage is TRBJ2-2; TCRdb indicates TRBD1, and absent DNA this call remains unverified. The CDR3 extends over 18 amino acids. Germline CDR1 SGHAT, CDR2 FQNNGV. The CDR3 protein is CASSLVLGWDRGPGELFF.

The chain couples TRBV9 to TRBJ2-7; TCRdb lists TRBD1, though no DNA is available to test this call. The CDR3 runs to 15 residues. Germline V CDR1 and CDR2: SGDLS, YYNGEE. CDR3 loop: CAIAEERGREYEQYF.

The chain recombines TRBV15 with TRBJ2-1; the TCRdb call, TRBD2, lacks DNA for checking. There are 16 residues in the CDR3. Germline V gene sequence: CDR1 LNHNV, CDR2 YYDKDF (reference sequence). The CDR3 here is CATSRVLAASYNEQFF.

J is TRBJ2-5 and V is TRBV20-1; TCRdb proposes TRBD2, but this gene call is untestable without DNA. Germline values: CDR1 DFQATT, CDR2 SNEGSKA (reference sequence). The length of the CDR3 is 16 residues. The CDR3 is CSARGGRLAGGETQYF.

This chain joins TRBV7-2 and TRBJ1-6; absent DNA, TCRdb's TRBD1 call cannot be checked. Germline CDR1 SGHTA, CDR2 FQGNSA. The CDR3 covers 16 residues. The CDR3 is CASSSHRGRENSPLHF. Looking up the rest from reference TRBV7-2 and TRBJ1-6 gives the full variable domain: GAGVSQSPSNKVTEKGKDVELRCDPISGHTALYWYRQSLGQGLEFLIYFQGNSAPDKSGLPSDRFSAERTGGSVSTLTIQRTQQEDSAVYLCASSSHRGRENSPLHFGNGTRLTVT.

This rearrangement joins TRBV27 to TRBJ2-7. The V gene's germline CDR1 is MNHEY and CDR2 SMNVEV (reference sequence). The CDR3 has 14 amino acids. CDR3 amino acids: CASSPSIISYEQYF.

The chain couples TRBV29-1 to TRBJ2-1; without DNA, the TCRdb call of TRBD1 cannot be checked. There are 14 residues in the CDR3. Germline V lookup: CDR1 SQVTM, CDR2 ANQGSEA. This chain's CDR3 is CSVRGRFSYNEQFF.

The rearrangement joins TRBV5-4 to TRBJ2-3; absent DNA, TCRdb's TRBD2 call cannot be checked. This CDR3 has 15 residues. Per the germline V gene, CDR1 is SGHNT and CDR2 is YYREEE (reference sequence). CDR3 in amino acids: CASSPSGGSTDTQYF. Full variable domain (missing parts from reference TRBV5-4 and TRBJ2-3): ETGVTQSPTHLIKTRGQQVTLRCSSQSGHNTVSWYQQALGQGPQFIFQYYREEENGRGNFPPRFSGLQFPNYSSELNVNALELDDSALYLCASSPSGGSTDTQYFGPGTRLTVL.

The chain is built from TRBV28 and TRBJ1-2; TCRdb's assignment of TRBD1 cannot be checked, as there is no DNA. The CDR3 is made up of 12 amino acids. From germline, CDR1 is MDHEN and CDR2 SYDVKM. CDR3 sequence reads: CASRLPPYGYTF.

The chain couples TRBV20-1 to TRBJ2-4; there is no DNA to check the TCRdb D call of TRBD2. This CDR3 comprises 13 residues. Per germline, CDR1 DFQATT and CDR2 SNEGSKA (reference sequence). CDR3 sequence: CSVRAGDQNIQYF.

J is TRBJ2-3 and V is TRBV12-3 or TRBV12-4; TCRdb calls TRBD2, which cannot be checked without DNA. The CDR3 length is 14 residues. The CDR3 here is CASHRTSGVNTQYF.

The chain carries TRBV2 and TRBJ2-1. CDR1 and CDR2 from the germline V gene are SNHLY and FYNNEI. CDR3 size: 12 residues. The CDR3 loop is CASSDELDEQFF.

The chain uses TRBV29-1 and TRBJ2-1; TCRdb names TRBD1, which stays unverified in the absence of DNA. The CDR3 spans 13 residues. The V gene's germline CDR1 is SQVTM and CDR2 ANQGSEA. The CDR3: CSVGTGKGYEQFF.

The V gene is TRBV19, the J gene TRBJ1-1; TCRdb picks TRBD1, but there is no DNA to check that call. This CDR3 region has 14 residues. Germline V CDR1 and CDR2: LNHDA, SQIVND (reference sequence). The CDR3 loop reads CASYSGGWATEAFF.

This rearrangement joins TRBV6-4 to TRBJ2-1; TCRdb's assignment of TRBD2 cannot be checked, as there is no DNA. This CDR3 spans 18 amino acids. The germline V gene encodes CDR1 MRHNA and CDR2 SNTAGT. CDR3 in amino acids: CASSAGRGGSGGYNEQFF.

The chain has TRBV7-2 and TRBJ2-2; TCRdb reports TRBD1, a call that lacks DNA to check it against. Per the germline V gene, CDR1 is SGHTA and CDR2 is FQGNSA. The CDR3 runs 14 residues. CDR3: CASSLLGGTGELFF.

CDR3 amino acids: CASSLSGAPPGAEAFF. The chain recombines TRBV7-2 with TRBJ1-1. Per germline, CDR1 SGHTA and CDR2 FQGNSA. The CDR3 is made up of 16 amino acids.

The chain recombines TRBV4-2 with TRBJ2-7; TCRdb's assignment of TRBD2 cannot be checked, as there is no DNA. Germline CDR1 LGHNA, CDR2 YNFKEQ. The CDR3 consists of 14 residues. The CDR3 sequence is CASSQGTSAYEQYF.

CDR3 sequence reads: CASSPTRSSNEQFF. The chain uses TRBV7-2 and TRBJ2-1; without DNA, the TCRdb call of TRBD1 cannot be checked. The CDR3 is 14 residues long. Germline CDR1 is SGHTA and CDR2 is FQGNSA.

The rearrangement joins TRBV6-2 or TRBV6-3 to TRBJ2-3; TCRdb names TRBD1, which stays unverified in the absence of DNA. The germline CDR1 and CDR2 sequences are MNHEY and SVGEGT. CDR3 length equals 13 residues. This CDR3 reads CASRQGEPGTQYF.

The chain recombines TRBV12-3 or TRBV12-4 with TRBJ2-2. This CDR3 contains 15 residues. The CDR3 sequence: CASTGTATNTGELFF.

This chain links TRBV20-1 with TRBJ2-3. CDR3 length equals 12 residues. CDR1 is DFQATT, CDR2 SNEGSKA, per germline (reference sequence). The CDR3: CSATTRTDTQYF.

The CDR3 here is CASSQASEGSLGTGELFF. The gene calls are TRBV4-3 and TRBJ2-2; checking the TCRdb D call of TRBD2 is not possible without DNA. Germline values: CDR1 LGHNA, CDR2 YSLEER. The CDR3 has 18 amino acids.

This chain links TRBV20-1 with TRBJ1-1. This CDR3 comprises 12 residues. Germline V gene data show CDR1 as DFQATT and CDR2 as SNEGSKA (reference sequence). This CDR3 is CSARTENTEAFF.

The CDR3 reads CATSDGGAHTGELFF. J is TRBJ2-2 and V is TRBV24-1; without DNA, the TCRdb call of TRBD1 cannot be checked. The CDR3 runs 15 residues. Germline lookup yields CDR1 KGHDR and CDR2 SFDVKD.

CDR3: CATSDADPYNEQFF. The chain couples TRBV24-1 to TRBJ2-1. Germline assignment: CDR1 KGHDR and CDR2 SFDVKD. The CDR3 is 14 amino acids.